Below, one T cell receptor beta chain is given with its context. No cognate antigen has been identified for it. The input lacks base qualities; no much larger clone sits a single base away. These data originate in a study of blood T cell repertoires in COVID-19 (dated by TCRdb to the early 2020s). Background on the whole study: Collaborator samples came from the United States, Italy and Spain and covered acute and convalescent phases of COVID-19. The prospective study material was composed of cDNA or gDNA derived from T cells, B-cell-depleted T cells, or PBMCs. The dataset comprised deeply sampled blood TCRbeta repertoires from subjects exposed to, actively infected with, or recovered from COVID-19. The repertoires were released in a freely available public database intended as a resource for research on the immune response to SARS-CoV-2. Samples came from the ongoing ImmuneRACE study (first 160 participants) plus 1,254 subjects from 6 global collaborators. The sample metadata nearly always contained a de-identified subject ID, COVID-19 status, age in years and sex. HLA class I and class II types, where available, came from metadata supplied by the sample provider rather than from assay-based typing. Study-wide conclusions, independent of this receptor: How much clinical and demographic metadata was included differed by source and by participant, and the metadata was provided uncurated.

The collaborating institutions used their own protocols to collect whole blood in K2EDTA tubes. For TCRbeta analysis, collaborator samples were shipped as frozen whole blood, as isolated PBMCs, or as DNA extracted from either sample type. TCRbeta CDR3 regions were amplified from genomic DNA by means of the immunoSEQ Assay, a bias-controlled multiplex PCR. On the authors' methods: The number of nucleated cells in each sample was estimated by amplification of reference gene primers within the assay. Sequence reads were collapsed and filtered to measure the absolute abundance of every unique TCRbeta CDR3 rearrangement. For each sample, productive Simpson clonality was calculated as the square root of Simpson's diversity index over productive rearrangements. TCRdb stores this immuneACCESS table with in-frame sequences only. Part of the clones is absent; in the studies checked, under half of the shortfall reflects unresolved V genes, and no reason is known for the rest. That table gives V, J and clone size, and the DNA gave D and trimming. This sample is represented by approximately 220,000 clones; roughly 80% of them were singletons. About 4.8% of the sample comes from the top ten.

This clonotype was sampled from a woman between 70 and 85 years old with acute or convalescent COVID-19. The sequenced sample consisted of peripheral blood.

The CDR3 here reads CSARDGGGYEAFF. The DNA sequence is as follows: TGCAGCGCCCGCGATGGCGGGGGATATGAAGCTTTCTTT. Recombination linked TRBV29-1 to TRBJ1-1; the best D guess is TRBD1, with 5 bases matching. Inclusive of the bounding cysteine and phenylalanine, the CDR3 is 13 residues long. The entry retains the CDR3 DNA only, 39 bases that are in frame from base 1. A distance of 19 bases separates the germline ends of V and J, which lose 7 bases and 7 bases respectively. CDR1 and CDR2, per the germline V gene, are SQVTM and ANQGSEA.